Shown below are 29 T cell receptor beta chains from a single sample sequenced in a study of regulatory T cells in long-lasting Graves disease. Time point given: newly diagnosed GD, antithyroid drugs for less than 3 months. RNA extracted from PBMCs served as the sequencing template. CDR3-region Arm-PCR and iRepertoire HTBI primers produced the TCR beta libraries. TCRdb re-analysed the multiplex PCR reads in MiXCR, keeping a single row per CDR3 protein. The repertoire holds over 500,000 distinct CDR3 sequences, with roughly 15% as singletons. These data were also reused for a study on T cells in Graves' hyperthyroidism and ophthalmopathy.

The sequencing used peripheral blood mononuclear cells (PBMCs), collected at new diagnosis, from a patient treated with antithyroid drugs. These receptors originate from a woman younger than 45 with Graves disease.

The chain links TRBV19 to TRBJ2-5, with 12 positions matching TRBD1. CDR1 and CDR2 (germline): LNHDA, SQIVND (reference sequence). This CDR3 is 16 amino acids long. V trimming: 3 bases; J trimming: 4 bases; junction bases outside the gene matches: 6. The CDR3 region is CASSIAGQGAGETQYF. The CDR3 DNA reads TGTGCCAGTAGTATTGCGGGACAGGGGGCCGGAGAGACCCAGTACTTC.

This clonotype was seen repeatedly, ten times or more. The V call is TRBV12-3 or TRBV12-4, the J call TRBJ1-5; D not certain. CDR3 length equals 18 residues. V was clipped by 4 bases and J by 1 base, with 20 bases between them. Here the CDR3 DNA reads TGTGCCAGCAGTTATTCGGGGAAAGGATTCGAGAGCAATCAGCCCCAGCATTTT. Protein product: CASSYSGKGFESNQPQHF.

Many counts were recorded for this clonotype. This chain links TRBV2 with TRBJ2-1, with 10 bases identical to TRBD2. The germline V gene encodes CDR1 SNHLY and CDR2 FYNNEI. V was pared by 3 bases and J by 3 bases, with 8 bases of the junction left unmatched. The CDR3 has 17 residues. The CDR3 nucleotides read TGTGCCAGCAGTGACGGAGGACTAGCGGAGAACTACAATGAGCAGTTCTTC. This translates into CASSDGGLAENYNEQFF.

This clonotype was observed many times. This chain connects TRBV6-1 to TRBJ2-7, with D possibly matching TRBD1 (5 bases). The V end lost 5 bases, the J end lost 0 bases, and 14 bases lay between the germline ends. CDR1 MNHNS and CDR2 SASEGT come from the germline V gene. The CDR3 has 15 amino acids. CDR3 amino acids: CASSPGQSFSYEQYF. As DNA, the CDR3 is TGTGCCAGCAGTCCCGGACAATCGTTCTCCTACGAGCAGTACTTC.

This clonotype has more than one count but fewer than ten. The V call is TRBV7-2, the J call TRBJ1-5, with a weak D call TRBD1 (5 bases). Looked up from germline, CDR1 is SGHTA and CDR2 is FQGNSA. V lost 3 bases and J lost 4, with 10 bases in between. The CDR3 covers 14 residues. The CDR3 loop reads CASSLERGNQPQHF. CDR3 bases: TGTGCCAGCAGCTTGGAAAGGGGAAATCAGCCCCAGCATTTT. The complete variable domain, with remaining parts taken from reference TRBV7-2 and TRBJ1-5, reads GAGVSQSPSNKVTEKGKDVELRCDPISGHTALYWYRQSLGQGLEFLIYFQGNSAPDKSGLPSDRFSAERTGGSVSTLTIQRTQQEDSAVYLCASSLERGNQPQHFGDGTRLSIL.

The chain links TRBV2 to TRBJ2-3, with 10 positions matching TRBD2. Germline CDR1 reads SNHLY; CDR2 reads FYNNEI. The CDR3 has 17 residues. Trimming took 2 bases from V and 2 from J; bases not matched to a gene: 7. The CDR3 DNA reads as TGTGCCAGCAGTGAATCTAGCGGGAGTAGGTCCACAGATACGCAGTATTTT. It translates to CASSESSGSRSTDTQYF.

The chain combines TRBV19 with TRBJ2-3; TRBD1 or TRBD2 may be the D gene (5 bases each). V was shortened by 6 bases and J by 10 bases, with 20 bases between the two germline ends. CDR3 length: 14 amino acids. CDR1 is LNHDA, CDR2 SQIVND, per germline (reference sequence). CDR3 region: CASSRTGANIAQYF. CDR3 in DNA: TGTGCCAGTAGCCGCACCGGGGCGAACATAGCGCAGTATTTT.

The chain links TRBV6-2 or TRBV6-3 to TRBJ1-5; 8 nucleotides match TRBD1. Germline V gene lookup returns CDR1 MNHEY and CDR2 SVGEGT. V lost 6 bases to trimming and J lost 0 bases; unmatched junction nucleotides: 7. The CDR3 has 16 amino acids. The CDR3 region has the DNA TGTGCCAGCAGCCCAGGACAGGGTCATAGCAATCAGCCCCAGCATTTT. Protein: CASSPGQGHSNQPQHF.

This clonotype was recorded at least ten times. This chain connects TRBV20-1 to TRBJ2-7; perhaps TRBD1 as D (5 bases). CDR1 is DFQATT, CDR2 SNEGSKA, per germline (reference sequence). V was pared by 3 bases and J by 2 bases, with 11 bases between. The CDR3 loop spans 13 amino acids. The CDR3 coding sequence is TGCAGTGCTAGGGGAACAGGACCCTACGAGCAGTACTTC. Translating gives CSARGTGPYEQYF.

This clonotype occurred a few times. A junction boundary mismatches the germline segment, possibly from a read error. The chain links TRBV20-1 to TRBJ2-3; no clear D. This CDR3 spans 13 amino acids. Germline CDR1 DFQATT, CDR2 SNEGSKA (reference sequence). CDR3 in amino acids: CGARLTTTDTQYF. The CDR3 DNA follows: TGCGGTGCTAGATTGACAACCACAGATACGCAGTATTTT.

This clonotype was recorded at least ten times. The chain links TRBV6-2 or TRBV6-3 to TRBJ2-7; 10 bases line up with TRBD2. Trimming took 9 bases from V and 5 from J; bases not matched to a gene: 10. CDR3 length equals 14 residues. CDR1 and CDR2 (germline): MNHEY, SVGEGT. The CDR3 region has the DNA TGTGCCAGTAATCCTAGCGGGAGTTTCCACGAGCAGTACTTC. Translating it yields CASNPSGSFHEQYF.

Only a few counts were recorded for this clonotype. V gene TRBV20-1 combines with J gene TRBJ2-3; D gene uncertain. The CDR3 length is 19 residues. V lost 3 bases to trimming and J lost 2 bases, with 27 bases between them. The germline gives CDR1 DFQATT, CDR2 SNEGSKA (reference sequence). The CDR3 is CSASGTPPSGTLYTDTQYF. The CDR3 DNA follows: TGCAGTGCTAGTGGCACCCCCCCCTCAGGCACCTTATACACAGATACGCAGTATTTT.

CDR3 nucleotides: TGCGCCAGCAGCGATGCTTCGGAGGCCGATCAGCCCCAGCATTTT. The encoded protein is CASSDASEADQPQHF. This chain joins TRBV4-1 and TRBJ1-5, with D hard to call. V lost 5 bases to trimming and J lost 5 bases, with 16 bases between them. The germline CDR1 and CDR2 sequences are MGHRA and YSYEKL. This CDR3 has 15 residues.

This clonotype occurred many times. The chain has TRBV19 and TRBJ1-2; no clear D. V shed 5 bases and J shed 4 bases, with 17 bases lying between them. The CDR3 sequence is 15 residues long. CDR1 is LNHDA and CDR2 is SQIVND in the germline V gene (reference sequence). The CDR3 region has the DNA TGTGCCAGTAGTCTCGTCAGGACTCTGGCCTATGGCTACACCTTC. It specifies CASSLVRTLAYGYTF. The entire variable domain, with the rest obtained from reference TRBV19 and TRBJ1-2, is as follows: DGGITQSPKYLFRKEGQNVTLSCEQNLNHDAMYWYRQDPGQGLRLIYYSQIVNDFQKGDIAEGYSVSREKKESFPLTVTSAQKNPTAFYLCASSLVRTLAYGYTFGSGTRLTVV.

This clonotype was counted ten times or more. The chain uses TRBV5-1 and TRBJ2-1, with D perhaps matching TRBD1 or TRBD2 (5 bases each). CDR3 length: 12 residues. V was shortened by 6 bases and J by 9 bases, with 13 bases between the two germline ends. Germline V lookup: CDR1 SGHRS, CDR2 YFSETQ. The CDR3 loop is CASISEGREQFF. The CDR3 DNA is TGCGCCAGCATCAGCGAGGGGCGTGAGCAGTTCTTC. Together with reference TRBV5-1 and TRBJ2-1, the CDR3 gives the full variable domain: KAGVTQTPRYLIKTRGQQVTLSCSPISGHRSVSWYQQTPGQGLQFLFEYFSETQRNKGNFPGRFSGRQFSNSRSEMNVSTLELGDSALYLCASISEGREQFFGPGTRLTVL.

There are many counts of this clonotype. This chain links TRBV6-2 or TRBV6-3 with TRBJ1-1; tentative D call: TRBD1 (6 bases). This CDR3 has 12 residues. CDR1 and CDR2 from the germline V gene are MNHEY and SVGEGT. V was clipped by 6 bases and J by 1 base, with 6 bases between them. CDR3 in DNA: TGTGCCAGCAGACAGGGGAACACTGAAGCTTTCTTT. Its translation: CASRQGNTEAFF.

This clonotype was detected ten times or more. One end of the junction fails to match germline, which may point to a read error. The gene calls are TRBV20-1 and TRBJ2-1, with a weak D call TRBD2 (5 bases). Germline V CDR1 and CDR2: DFQATT, SNEGSKA (reference sequence). The CDR3 is made up of 12 amino acids. The CDR3 region has the DNA TGCAGTGCTAGAGGGAGGTCGGGAATGGGAATCTTC. It is translated as CSARGRSGMGIF.

Concerning this clonotype itself: At one end, the junction sequence differs from germline, possibly due to a read error. The chain has TRBV20-1 and TRBJ1-3, with D hard to call. CDR1 is DFQATT and CDR2 is SNEGSKA in the germline V gene (reference sequence). This CDR3 spans 16 amino acids. In DNA form, the CDR3 reads TGCGGTGCTAGAGCTGGATCCCACGACTCTGGAAACACCATATATTTT. Translation gives CGARAGSHDSGNTIYF.

This clonotype showed up just a few times. The chain links TRBV20-1 to TRBJ2-3; 13 bases match TRBD2. The CDR3 consists of 15 residues. After removal of 3 bases from V and 5 bases from J, the junction contained 5 bases not matched to a gene. Germline CDR1 reads DFQATT; CDR2 reads SNEGSKA (reference sequence). CDR3 protein: CSASGTSGTVDTQYF. The CDR3 DNA reads as TGCAGTGCTAGTGGGACTAGCGGGACGGTAGATACGCAGTATTTT.

This rearrangement joins TRBV5-1 to TRBJ2-1; TRBD2 aligns across 7 bases. CDR3 length: 16 amino acids. Germline V gene data show CDR1 as SGHRS and CDR2 as YFSETQ. V was pared by 4 bases and J by 6 bases, with 13 bases of the junction left unmatched. CDR3 region: CASSPLGEGGGNEQFF. In nucleotides, the CDR3 is TGCGCCAGCAGCCCCCTAGGGGAGGGTGGGGGCAATGAGCAGTTCTTC.

V gene TRBV6-1 combines with J gene TRBJ2-2; a weak D match, TRBD2 (6 bases). CDR3 length equals 14 residues. V was cut by 7 bases and J by 6 bases, with 15 bases left in between. CDR1 and CDR2 (germline): MNHNS, SASEGT. CDR3 bases: TGTGCCAGCACGGGGGAGTTCTATGCCGGGGAGCTGTTTTTT. This encodes CASTGEFYAGELFF.

This clonotype was seen many times. The chain employs TRBV28 and TRBJ1-4, with D uncertain. Germline loops: CDR1 MDHEN, CDR2 SYDVKM. The CDR3 covers 16 residues. The V end was cut by 1 base, the J end by 0 bases, with 9 bases between. CDR3 DNA: TGTGCCAGCAGTTTATCAGGTTATGCAACTAATGAAAAACTGTTTTTT. Translation gives CASSLSGYATNEKLFF.

This clonotype was found many times. The J gene is TRBJ2-7, the V gene TRBV7-9; 7 bases fit TRBD1. This CDR3 has 14 amino acids. Per germline, CDR1 SEHNR and CDR2 FQNEAQ (reference sequence). Trimming cost V 4 bases and J 5 bases; bases outside gene matches: 8. CDR3 sequence reads: CASSSRGQSDEQYF. CDR3 bases: TGTGCCAGCAGCTCGAGGGGACAGAGCGACGAGCAGTACTTC.

This clonotype was counted many times. The rearrangement joins TRBV28 to TRBJ2-1; D unclear. CDR3 length: 12 amino acids. Trimming took off 5 bases at V and 9 bases at J, with 11 bases between the two ends. The germline gives CDR1 MDHEN, CDR2 SYDVKM. The CDR3 sequence is CASSTSLGEQFF. Written as DNA, the CDR3 is TGTGCCAGCAGTACCTCCCTGGGTGAGCAGTTCTTC.

This clonotype was seen at least ten times. The chain combines TRBV3-1 with TRBJ2-1; TRBD2 matches at 7 bases. Germline V gene sequence: CDR1 LGHDT, CDR2 YNNKEL (reference sequence). The J segment lost 8 bases and the V segment lost 4 bases, leaving 2 bases of the junction unmatched. The CDR3 is 12 amino acids. CDR3 nucleotides: TGTGCCAGCAGCCGGACTAGTGATGAGCAGTTCTTC. As protein: CASSRTSDEQFF.

J is TRBJ1-6 and V is TRBV10-3; D remains ambiguous. Trimming removed 4 bases at V and 0 bases at J, with 4 bases between. The CDR3 is 14 amino acids. The germline V gene encodes CDR1 ENHRY and CDR2 SYGVKD. The CDR3 coding sequence is TGTGCCATCAGTGGGGACTCCTATAATTCACCCCTCCACTTT. Translating gives CAISGDSYNSPLHF.

This clonotype was detected a few times. The rearrangement uses TRBV10-3 and TRBJ2-2; possible D gene TRBD1, 5 bases. Trimming removed 6 bases at V and 1 base at J, with 6 bases between. Germline CDR1 ENHRY, CDR2 SYGVKD. The CDR3 extends over 13 amino acids. Here the CDR3 reads CAISTGNTGELFF. The CDR3 DNA sequence: TGTGCCATCAGCACAGGGAACACCGGGGAGCTGTTTTTT.

This clonotype was seen more than once but under ten times. The chain carries TRBV24-1 and TRBJ2-6; 11 nucleotides line up with TRBD1. The CDR3 loop spans 16 amino acids. Germline lookup yields CDR1 KGHDR and CDR2 SFDVKD. Trimming at V came to 3 bases and at J to 11 bases, leaving 8 bases not matched to a gene. DNA of the CDR3: TGTGCCACCAGTGATACCGGGACAGGGGGAAGGTACGTCCTGACTTTC. This gives the protein CATSDTGTGGRYVLTF.

The CDR3 sequence is CASSLSAFSNQPQHF. Here the CDR3 DNA reads TGTGCCAGCAGCTTATCGGCCTTTAGCAATCAGCCCCAGCATTTT. The chain uses TRBV7-2 and TRBJ1-5; no definite D call. The CDR3 is 15 residues long. Germline V gene sequence: CDR1 SGHTA, CDR2 FQGNSA. The V end was cut by 2 bases, the J end by 0 bases, with 8 bases between.